Below, one TCR beta chain is given with its context. Repertoires were generated with immunoSEQ multiplex PCR, while TCRdb's copy carries only in-frame clones and drops some. The sample carries over 150,000 clones, 75% to 85% recorded once. Germline V CDR1 and CDR2: SGHDN, FVKESK. With 2 bases clipped from V and 7 bases from J, the junction kept 8 bases outside the gene matches. This CDR3 is built from 15 residues. The data belong to a study of blood T cell repertoires in COVID-19. About the research overall: COVID-19 samples from acute and convalescent phases originated in the United States, Italy and Spain. In each case, the material was cDNA or gDNA derived from T cells, B-cell-depleted T cells, or PBMCs.

The V gene is TRBV14, the J gene TRBJ2-1; 7 nucleotides match TRBD1. Sequences were obtained from peripheral blood. This TCR derives from a human donor in a cohort sampled during active COVID-19. The CDR3 spells CASSQQGVLWNEQFF. The CDR3, as DNA: TGTGCCAGCAGCCAACAGGGGGTTCTTTGGAATGAGCAGTTCTTC.